This entry features one TCR beta chain sequence. This clone was seen only once. Its target antigen remains unknown. The record has no base qualities; no much larger clone is one base away. The data are from a study of blood T cell repertoires in COVID-19 (dated by TCRdb to the early 2020s). Regarding the complete study: Samples from collaborators originated in the United States, Italy and Spain and spanned both the acute and convalescent phases of COVID-19. Samples came from the ongoing ImmuneRACE study (first 160 participants) plus 1,254 subjects from 6 global collaborators. The material from the prospective study consisted of cDNA or gDNA derived from T cells, B-cell-depleted T cells, or PBMCs. The repertoires were made available in a free public database intended to serve as a resource for research on the immune response to SARS-CoV-2. The sample metadata nearly always contained a de-identified subject ID, COVID-19 status, age in years and sex. Deeply sampled blood TCRbeta repertoires from subjects exposed to, actively infected with, or recovered from COVID-19 were included in the dataset. Where available, HLA class I and class II types were taken from metadata supplied by the sample provider and were not determined by assay-based typing. What the work shows at the level of the full study, not this receptor alone: How much clinical and demographic metadata was included differed by source and by participant, and the metadata was provided uncurated.

Trimming leaves V shorter by 7 bases and J shorter by 2 bases, with the junction holding 6 bases beyond the gene matches. Inclusive of the bounding cysteine and phenylalanine, the CDR3 is 15 residues long. CDR3 DNA is the only sequence kept; it has 45 bases, read in frame from the first base. Taken from the germline V gene, the CDR1 and CDR2 loops are SGHRS and YFSETQ. At one collaborating source in Seattle, patients were enrolled during active infection and were followed longitudinally through the course of disease. Collaborating institutions collected whole blood in K2EDTA tubes following their own protocols. Collaborator samples were shipped for TCRbeta analysis as frozen whole blood, isolated PBMCs, or DNA extracted from either sample type. The immunoSEQ Assay, a bias-controlled multiplex PCR, was used to amplify TCRbeta CDR3 regions from genomic DNA. The source study handled its data this way. Within the assay, amplification of reference gene primers was used to estimate how many nucleated cells each sample contained. Sequence reads were collapsed and filtered to measure the absolute abundance of every unique TCRbeta CDR3 rearrangement. For each sample, productive Simpson clonality was calculated by taking the square root of Simpson's diversity index across productive rearrangements. The clones in this table, taken by TCRdb from immuneACCESS, are in-frame only. Not every clone is retained; where verified, under half of the shortfall comes from an unresolved V gene, and the cause of the rest is unknown. For V, J and clone size, that table is used; D and trimming come from the DNA. The sample records roughly 460,000 clones, over 85% of which are singletons. 0.75% to 0.85% of the sample lies in the top ten.

Sample: peripheral blood. This sequence uses TRBV5-1 and TRBJ2-5; the junction holds 12 bases that match TRBD2. The sequence came from a man between 18 and 35 years old with COVID-19, enrolled during active disease. The CDR3 protein: CASVRTSGEQETQYF. In nucleotides, the sequence is TGCGCCAGCGTAAGGACTAGCGGGGAACAAGAGACCCAGTACTTC.